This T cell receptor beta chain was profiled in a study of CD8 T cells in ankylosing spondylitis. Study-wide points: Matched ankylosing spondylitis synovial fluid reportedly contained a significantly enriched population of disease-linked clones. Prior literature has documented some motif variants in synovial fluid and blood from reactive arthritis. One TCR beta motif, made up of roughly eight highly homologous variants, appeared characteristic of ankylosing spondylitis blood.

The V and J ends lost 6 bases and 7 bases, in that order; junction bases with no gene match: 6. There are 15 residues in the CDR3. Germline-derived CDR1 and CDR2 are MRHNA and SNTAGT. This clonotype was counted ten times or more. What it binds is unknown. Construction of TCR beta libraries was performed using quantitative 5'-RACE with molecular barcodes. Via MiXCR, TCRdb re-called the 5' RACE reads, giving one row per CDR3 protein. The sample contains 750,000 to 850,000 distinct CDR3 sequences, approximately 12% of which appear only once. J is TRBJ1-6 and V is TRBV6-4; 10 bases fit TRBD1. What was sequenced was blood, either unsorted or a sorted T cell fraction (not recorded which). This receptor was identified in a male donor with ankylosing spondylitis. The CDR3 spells CASRIRDRGNSPLHF. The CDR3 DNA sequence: TGTGCCAGCAGAATAAGGGACAGGGGCAATTCACCCCTCCACTTT.